The 24 T cell receptor beta chains in this list originate from one sample, sequenced in a study of spatial heterogeneity in lung cancer. One entry per CDR3 protein, called by TCRdb with MiXCR from the 5' RACE reads. This repertoire shows 20,000 to 25,000 distinct CDR3 sequences, approximately 5.8% found once; its top ten account for roughly 36%. Time point specified: sample taken at primary tumor resection. The sequencing here drew on PBMCs, taken at surgery. These receptors were collected from a male donor with early-stage non-small cell lung cancer.

Regarding this clonotype: This sequence may be a read error, since a much larger clone differs from it by one base. The chain has TRBV6-5 and TRBJ1-2, with D possibly being TRBD1 (5 bases). Per the germline V gene, CDR1 is MNHEY and CDR2 is SVGAGI. The ends were cut back, 10 bases at V and 4 bases at J, with 19 bases in the middle. The CDR3 runs 14 residues. The CDR3, as DNA: TGTGCCAACAAAAATCCAGGGTCGGGCTATGGCTACACCTTC. Protein product: CANKNPGSGYGYTF.

The chain carries TRBV9 and TRBJ2-2; 7 nucleotides agree with TRBD1. The CDR3 runs 15 residues. With V trimmed by 1 base and J by 3 bases, 3 bases remained unmatched. CDR1 and CDR2 (germline): SGDLS, YYNGEE. The CDR3 coding sequence is TGTGCCAGCAGCGTAACGACAGGGTACACCGGGGAGCTGTTTTTT. It is translated as CASSVTTGYTGELFF. Combining the CDR3 with reference TRBV9 and TRBJ2-2 gives the whole variable domain DSGVTQTPKHLITATGQRVTLRCSPRSGDLSVYWYQQSLDQGLQFLIQYYNGEERAKGNILERFSAQQFPDLHSELNLSSLELGDSALYFCASSVTTGYTGELFFGEGSRLTVL.

This clonotype was seen ten or more times. V is TRBV2 and J is TRBJ2-7; 9 bases align to TRBD2. In germline, CDR1 is SNHLY, CDR2 FYNNEI. J gave up 3 bases and V 4 bases, and 10 bases lay outside the gene matches. CDR3 length: 16 residues. Written as DNA, the CDR3 is TGTGCCAGCAGTGGAACATCCGCGGGAGGGTTCTACGAGCAGTACTTC. It codes for CASSGTSAGGFYEQYF.

This clonotype was found many times. V is TRBV15 and J is TRBJ1-5; D not resolved. The CDR3 runs 15 residues. Trimming took off 0 bases at V and 6 bases at J, with 12 bases between the two ends. Germline CDR1 reads LNHNV; CDR2 reads YYDKDF (reference sequence). This CDR3 reads CATSRENTGIQPQHF. The CDR3 DNA sequence: TGTGCCACCAGCAGAGAAAATACGGGGATTCAGCCCCAGCATTTT.

This clonotype came up a few times. The CDR3 DNA follows: TGCAGTGTAGCCGGGCAGGATAATTCACCCCTCCACTTT. Translation: CSVAGQDNSPLHF. The J gene is TRBJ1-6, the V gene TRBV20-1; D gene ambiguous. The CDR3 is 13 residues long. CDR1 is DFQATT and CDR2 is SNEGSKA in the germline V gene (reference sequence). The V end lost 7 bases, the J end lost 5 bases, and 12 bases lay between the germline ends.

In its sample, this clonotype was seen many times. CDR3 DNA sequence: TGTGCCAGCAGTGACCGTTGGGCCCAGAGAACCTCCTACAATGAGCAGTTCTTC. Translated, it gives CASSDRWAQRTSYNEQFF. This sequence joins TRBV25-1 and TRBJ2-1; D is undetermined. V lost 3 bases and J 0 bases, leaving 18 bases between the germline ends. Germline V gene sequence: CDR1 MGHDK, CDR2 SYGVNS. This CDR3 spans 18 amino acids. Combining the CDR3 with reference TRBV25-1 and TRBJ2-1 gives the whole variable domain EADIYQTPRYLVIGTGKKITLECSQTMGHDKMYWYQQDPGMELHLIHYSYGVNSTEKGDLSSESTVSRIRTEHFPLTLESARPSHTSQYLCASSDRWAQRTSYNEQFFGPGTRLTVL.

This clonotype was observed a handful of times. The chain has TRBV5-1 and TRBJ1-2; maybe TRBD1 (5 bases). The length of the CDR3 is 14 residues. Between the trimmed V and J ends, which lost 0 bases and 5 bases, there was a span of 11 bases. Germline values: CDR1 SGHRS, CDR2 YFSETQ. CDR3 loop: CASSLAQGSYGYTF. The CDR3 bases are TGCGCCAGCAGCTTGGCCCAGGGATCTTATGGCTACACCTTC.

This clonotype was picked up many times. J is TRBJ2-1 and V is TRBV5-1; 10 nucleotides match TRBD1. The CDR3 has 14 residues. The germline gives CDR1 SGHRS, CDR2 YFSETQ. V lost 3 bases to trimming and J lost 7 bases; unmatched junction nucleotides: 4. CDR3 in DNA: TGCGCCAGCAGCTCGGACAGGGGGAGTAATGAGCAGTTCTTC. This sequence encodes CASSSDRGSNEQFF.

This clonotype was counted at least ten times. This chain uses TRBV5-1 with TRBJ1-2; D might be TRBD1 (5 bases). Germline CDR1 is SGHRS and CDR2 is YFSETQ. The V gene lost 0 bases and the J gene lost 0 bases, with 9 bases spanning the gap. This CDR3 spans 15 amino acids. CDR3 in DNA: TGCGCCAGCAGCTTGGGACAGCCAGCTAACTATGGCTACACCTTC. This gives the protein CASSLGQPANYGYTF.

This chain links TRBV5-8 with TRBJ2-2; 9 nucleotides line up with TRBD1. Losses at the gene ends were 5 bases for V and 6 bases for J; bases not matched to a gene: 5. The germline V gene encodes CDR1 SGHTS and CDR2 YDEGEE. The CDR3 extends over 14 amino acids. CDR3 sequence: CASSRDRASGELFF. The CDR3 nucleotides are TGTGCCAGCAGTCGGGACAGGGCATCCGGGGAGCTGTTTTTT.

The chain carries TRBV12-3 or TRBV12-4 and TRBJ1-1, with D unresolved. The CDR3 has 13 amino acids. The V and J ends lost 3 bases and 3 bases respectively, with 8 bases between them. The CDR3 protein is CASSLSSYTEAFF. Here the CDR3 DNA reads TGTGCCAGCAGTTTGAGTTCCTACACTGAAGCTTTCTTT.

The chain carries TRBV6-5 and TRBJ1-4; 7 nucleotides match TRBD1. Germline V gene lookup returns CDR1 MNHEY and CDR2 SVGAGI. The CDR3 is 14 amino acids. The trim removed 0 bases at V and 7 bases at J, leaving 2 bases unmatched. CDR3 amino acids: CASSYSGGGEKLFF. CDR3 in DNA: TGTGCCAGCAGTTACTCAGGGGGCGGTGAAAAACTGTTTTTT.

This clonotype was seen once. A read error is possible here, since a much larger clone lies one base away. V usage is TRBV20-1 and J usage is TRBJ2-3; 11 nucleotides agree with TRBD2. Germline lookup yields CDR1 DFQATT and CDR2 SNEGSKA (reference sequence). This CDR3 has 16 amino acids. V was clipped by 4 bases and J by 2 bases; unmatched bases: 8. CDR3 protein: CSAKVAGGPVTDTQYF. The CDR3 nucleotides read TGCAGTGCTAAGGTAGCGGGGGGGCCTGTCACAGATACGCAGTATTTT.

The chain combines TRBV5-1 with TRBJ2-7, with TRBD2 matching 10 bases. CDR1 SGHRS and CDR2 YFSETQ come from the germline V gene. The CDR3 spans 15 residues. V shed 3 bases, J shed 2 bases, and the junction held 5 bases outside the gene matches. CDR3 sequence reads: CASSSGTSVPYEQYF. CDR3 bases: TGCGCCAGCAGCTCCGGGACTAGCGTCCCCTACGAGCAGTACTTC.

In this sample, this clonotype turned up many times. This chain joins TRBV24-1 and TRBJ1-2; the D is unclear. The CDR3 runs to 17 residues. The V gene's germline CDR1 is KGHDR and CDR2 SFDVKD. The V gene lost 3 bases and the J gene lost 8 bases, with 24 bases spanning the gap. CDR3 residues: CATSDPHSGGSEGGYTF. The CDR3 DNA reads TGTGCCACCAGTGATCCTCATTCAGGCGGGTCCGAGGGAGGCTACACCTTC.

This clonotype was observed many times. The rearrangement links TRBV27 to TRBJ1-6; D uncertain. The V gene's germline CDR1 is MNHEY and CDR2 SMNVEV (reference sequence). Trimming cost V 3 bases and J 14 bases, with 11 bases left between them. CDR3 length: 12 residues. The CDR3 is CASSFWVGALHF. The CDR3 coding sequence is TGTGCCAGCAGTTTTTGGGTCGGGGCCCTCCACTTT.

There are many counts of this clonotype. V gene TRBV5-1 combines with J gene TRBJ2-1; tentatively, D is TRBD2 (5 bases). This CDR3 is built from 15 residues. Trimming took 4 bases from V and 4 from J, leaving 15 bases between them. Germline CDR1 SGHRS, CDR2 YFSETQ. CDR3 nucleotide sequence: TGCGCCAGCAGCCTAGAAGCGGACTTTTACAATGAGCAGTTCTTC. As protein: CASSLEADFYNEQFF.

This clonotype was counted between two and nine times. The genes are TRBV5-1 and TRBJ2-5, with D perhaps matching TRBD1 or TRBD2 (6 bases each). Trimming took off 7 bases at V and 3 bases at J, with 16 bases between the two ends. The CDR3 covers 14 residues. CDR1 SGHRS and CDR2 YFSETQ come from the germline V gene. CDR3 in amino acids: CASPPLRGEETQYF. The CDR3 region has the DNA TGCGCCAGCCCCCCCCTGAGGGGGGAAGAGACCCAGTACTTC.

The rearrangement links TRBV2 to TRBJ2-5; D unclear. Germline-derived CDR1 and CDR2 are SNHLY and FYNNEI. The ends were cut back, 2 bases at V and 1 base at J, with 8 bases in the middle. This CDR3 has 14 amino acids. The CDR3 nucleotides are TGTGCCAGCAGTGAAATTAGCTCCCAAGAGACCCAGTACTTC. Translated, it gives CASSEISSQETQYF. The full variable domain, its missing parts supplied by reference TRBV2 and TRBJ2-5, is EPEVTQTPSHQVTQMGQEVILRCVPISNHLYFYWYRQILGQKVEFLVSFYNNEISEKSEIFDDQFSVERPDGSNFTLKIRSTKLEDSAMYFCASSEISSQETQYFGPGTRLLVL.

The chain carries TRBV6-1 and TRBJ2-7; TRBD1 or TRBD2 may be the D gene (5 bases each). Trimming took off 6 bases at V and 11 bases at J, with 20 bases between the two ends. The CDR3 is made up of 13 amino acids. Germline CDR1 reads MNHNS; CDR2 reads SASEGT. The CDR3 region is CASSPEGHGTKYF. The CDR3 DNA reads TGTGCCAGCAGCCCCGAGGGTCACGGGACGAAGTACTTC.

The V and J genes are TRBV20-1 and TRBJ2-5; D is uncertain. The V and J ends lost 3 bases and 2 bases respectively, with 13 bases between them. Per the germline V gene, CDR1 is DFQATT and CDR2 is SNEGSKA (reference sequence). The CDR3 contains 14 residues. CDR3 sequence: CSASTPDSQETQYF. Written as DNA, the CDR3 is TGCAGTGCTAGTACCCCCGACTCACAAGAGACCCAGTACTTC.

This clonotype was found many times. This chain joins TRBV27 and TRBJ2-1, with 16 nucleotides matching TRBD2. CDR3 length: 19 amino acids. Germline V CDR1 and CDR2: MNHEY, SMNVEV (reference sequence). Germline trimming cut 1 base from V and 8 bases from J; bases unmatched to any gene: 11. The CDR3 DNA reads as TGTGCCAGCAGTTTATGGGTCGGGACTAGCGGGGGGGCTAGCCATGAGCAGTTCTTC. Translation: CASSLWVGTSGGASHEQFF.

V is TRBV2 and J is TRBJ2-3; D may correspond to TRBD1 or TRBD2 (6 bases each). The V gene's germline CDR1 is SNHLY and CDR2 FYNNEI. Trimming left V 8 bases short and J 3 bases short, with 15 bases between. The CDR3 covers 14 residues. The CDR3 region is CASGRSGATDTQYF. CDR3 in DNA: TGTGCCAGCGGCAGGTCGGGGGCAACAGATACGCAGTATTTT.

This clonotype was counted ten times or more. The chain couples TRBV14 to TRBJ2-7; a possible D gene is TRBD2 (5 bases). CDR3 size: 13 residues. The V end lost 4 bases, the J end lost 6 bases, and 13 bases lay between the germline ends. Germline CDR1 is SGHDN and CDR2 is FVKESK. CDR3 bases: TGTGCCAGCAGCCGAGGGAATCTCGGCGAGCAGTACTTC. It specifies CASSRGNLGEQYF. The full variable domain, with the rest looked up from reference TRBV14 and TRBJ2-7, is EAGVTQFPSHSVIEKGQTVTLRCDPISGHDNLYWYRRVMGKEIKFLLHFVKESKQDESGMPNNRFLAERTGGTYSTLKVQPAELEDSGVYFCASSRGNLGEQYFGPGTRLTVT.